This T cell receptor beta chain was captured in a study of T cells in localized non-small cell lung cancer. The study, taken as a whole, reports: Uninvolved adjacent lung had higher T cell clonality than tumor and all other tissues. Sequencing, confined to only one tumor region, leaves heterogeneity possible. Longer overall survival accompanied higher blood T cell density. Appearance in adjacent lung was seen for a median 57 of the top 100 tumor clones.

This clone was counted a few times. Its specificity is unknown. The repertoire was sequenced with immunoSEQ multiplex PCR; TCRdb's copy has only in-frame clones and lacks some. This table has some 10,000 clones, about 73% appearing once. The sequenced sample was peripheral blood, obtained before any cancer treatment. The source is a male donor aged 60 or over with stage I lung adenocarcinoma.

In nucleotides, the CDR3 is TGTGCCGGACCCTTCCCCTATGGCAATCAGCCCCAGCATTTT. Residues: CAGPFPYGNQPQHF. J is TRBJ1-5 and V is TRBV5-3; no definite D call. TRBV5-3 is known as an ORF, though its function is uncertain. This CDR3 region has 14 residues. V was trimmed by 10 bases and J by 2 bases, leaving 16 bases between them.